The rows below give T cell receptor beta chains drawn from one sample of a study of control samples from healthy donors and cancer patients. Assay: immunoSEQ multiplex PCR; the TCRdb copy retains only in-frame clones and omits some. The sample records 390,000 or so clones, about nine tenths being singletons. The sequenced sample was PBMCs. Every receptor here comes from a man aged 40-49 years with head and neck cancer. CDR3s include the opening cysteine and the closing phenylalanine or tryptophan. Each record gives: J gene, V gene, D gene, clone size, CDR3 protein, CDR3 DNA. D genes are given only for firm matches. Not all rows give a size; the values are once, few, many and, for expanded clones, a class.

J: TRBJ1-3
V: TRBV30
D: -
size: -
CDR3: CAWSVGRGDGNTIYF
DNA: TGTGCCTGGAGTGTGGGCAGGGGTGACGGAAACACCATATATTTT

J: TRBJ2-3
V: TRBV3-1/TRBV3-2
D: -
size: -
CDR3: CASSIQGSSDTQYF
DNA: TGTGCCAGCAGTATTCAGGGCAGTTCCGATACGCAGTATTTT

J: TRBJ2-1
V: TRBV6-5
D: -
size: once
CDR3: CASSVRPKVYEQFF
DNA: TGTGCCAGCAGCGTTCGACCAAAAGTCTATGAGCAGTTCTTC

J: TRBJ2-2
V: TRBV5-1
D: TRBD2
size: -
CDR3: CASSKGLAGYTGELFF
DNA: TGCGCCAGCAGCAAAGGACTAGCGGGGTACACCGGGGAGCTGTTTTTT

J: TRBJ2-1
V: TRBV9
D: -
size: -
CDR3: CASSVGTQQFF
DNA: TGTGCCAGCAGCGTAGGAACTCAGCAGTTCTTC

J: TRBJ2-7
V: TRBV30
D: -
size: -
CDR3: CAWSSSSRGYF
DNA: TGTGCCTGGAGTTCATCGTCCCGAGGGTACTTC

J: TRBJ1-1
V: TRBV27
D: -
size: -
CDR3: CASKDGRRAFF
DNA: TGTGCCAGCAAGGATGGCCGAAGAGCTTTCTTT

J: TRBJ2-3
V: TRBV14
D: -
size: -
CDR3: CASSQDRSNTQYF
DNA: TGTGCCAGCAGCCAAGATCGCAGTAATACGCAGTATTTT

J: TRBJ2-1
V: TRBV24-1
D: -
size: -
CDR3: CATRDSWGREQFF
DNA: TGTGCCACCAGGGACTCTTGGGGGCGGGAGCAGTTCTTC

J: TRBJ1-1
V: TRBV27
D: -
size: few
CDR3: CASSLLAARGTEAFF
DNA: TGTGCCAGCAGTTTACTGGCAGCAAGGGGCACTGAAGCTTTCTTT

J: TRBJ1-5
V: TRBV3-1/TRBV3-2
D: -
size: -
CDR3: CASSQGGAQPQHF
DNA: TGTGCCAGCAGCCAAGGGGGGGCTCAGCCCCAGCATTTT

J: TRBJ2-3
V: TRBV3-1/TRBV3-2
D: TRBD2
size: few
CDR3: CASSQTSGSTDTQYF
DNA: TGTGCCAGCAGTCAGACTAGCGGCAGCACAGATACGCAGTATTTT

J: TRBJ1-1
V: TRBV4-2
D: -
size: -
CDR3: CASSQSFTRTERSEAFF
DNA: TGTGCCAGCAGCCAGAGCTTCACCCGGACAGAAAGAAGTGAAGCTTTCTTT

J: TRBJ2-7
V: TRBV11-1
D: -
size: -
CDR3: CASSSARGLGEQYF
DNA: TGTGCCAGCAGCTCCGCCCGGGGGCTAGGCGAGCAGTACTTC

J: TRBJ2-3
V: TRBV30
D: TRBD2
size: -
CDR3: CAWTSGGGQADTQYF
DNA: TGTGCCTGGACGTCTGGCGGGGGGCAGGCAGATACGCAGTATTTT

J: TRBJ1-1
V: TRBV19
D: -
size: -
CDR3: CASSVGQGIKENTEAFF
DNA: TGTGCCAGTAGTGTGGGGCAGGGGATCAAGGAGAACACTGAAGCTTTCTTT

J: TRBJ1-5
V: TRBV20-1
D: -
size: -
CDR3: CSASLLIRTKKNQPQHF
DNA: TGCAGTGCTAGTTTGCTGATCAGGACAAAGAAAAATCAGCCCCAGCATTTT

J: TRBJ2-1
V: TRBV9
D: -
size: -
CDR3: CASSPQGAGDNEQFF
DNA: TGTGCCAGCAGCCCGCAGGGGGCGGGGGACAATGAGCAGTTCTTC

J: TRBJ2-7
V: TRBV24-1
D: TRBD1
size: -
CDR3: CATSDSGQGYHEQYF
DNA: TGTGCCACCAGTGATTCGGGACAGGGTTATCACGAGCAGTACTTC

J: TRBJ2-1
V: TRBV7-3
D: -
size: -
CDR3: CASSLIGNEQFF
DNA: TGTGCCAGCAGCTTAATAGGCAATGAGCAGTTCTTC

J: TRBJ1-5
V: TRBV19
D: TRBD1
size: -
CDR3: CASSSRTGTNQPQHF
DNA: TGTGCCAGTAGTTCCCGGACAGGGACCAATCAGCCCCAGCATTTT

J: TRBJ2-2
V: TRBV5-1
D: -
size: -
CDR3: CASSLAGGVGTGELFF
DNA: TGCGCCAGCAGCTTGGCTGGAGGGGTAGGGACCGGGGAGCTGTTTTTT

J: TRBJ2-1
V: TRBV5-6
D: TRBD2
size: -
CDR3: CASSLSAGGLKFF
DNA: TGTGCCAGCAGCTTGTCGGCGGGGGGCCTCAAGTTCTTC

J: TRBJ2-3
V: TRBV6-5
D: -
size: -
CDR3: CASQMAGGTDTQYF
DNA: TGTGCCAGCCAAATGGCGGGCGGCACAGATACGCAGTATTTT

J: TRBJ1-5
V: TRBV7-2
D: TRBD1
size: -
CDR3: CASSLAGQGNQPQHF
DNA: TGTGCCAGCAGCTTAGCGGGACAGGGAAATCAGCCCCAGCATTTT

J: TRBJ2-3
V: TRBV7-8
D: -
size: -
CDR3: CASSLLPPADTQYF
DNA: TGTGCCAGCAGCTTATTACCTCCGGCAGATACGCAGTATTTT

J: TRBJ2-1
V: TRBV14
D: -
size: once
CDR3: CASSHGGYNEQFF
DNA: TGTGCCAGCAGCCACGGGGGTTACAATGAGCAGTTCTTC

J: TRBJ1-1
V: TRBV4-3
D: -
size: -
CDR3: CASSQGGAEAFF
DNA: TGCGCCAGCAGCCAGGGAGGGGCTGAAGCTTTCTTT

J: TRBJ1-6
V: TRBV11-2
D: -
size: -
CDR3: CASSTKSQGSSSYNSPLHF
DNA: TGTGCCAGCAGCACCAAATCCCAGGGGTCCAGCTCCTATAATTCACCCCTCCACTTT

J: TRBJ2-5
V: TRBV27
D: TRBD2
size: once
CDR3: CASSLQRGGRETQYF
DNA: TGTGCCAGCAGTTTACAGCGGGGGGGCCGAGAGACCCAGTACTTC

J: TRBJ2-5
V: TRBV24-1
D: -
size: once
CDR3: CATSDFTRETQYF
DNA: TGTGCCACCAGTGATTTTACGAGGGAGACCCAGTACTTC

J: TRBJ2-2
V: TRBV11-2
D: -
size: -
CDR3: CASSPALGTGELFF
DNA: TGTGCCAGCAGCCCCGCGTTGGGGACCGGGGAGCTGTTTTTT

J: TRBJ1-2
V: TRBV2
D: TRBD1
size: -
CDR3: CASSEGDRGKGYTF
DNA: TGTGCCAGCAGTGAAGGGGACAGGGGGAAAGGCTACACCTTC

J: TRBJ2-3
V: TRBV9
D: -
size: -
CDR3: CASSVVLGGADTQYF
DNA: TGTGCCAGCAGCGTAGTTTTGGGGGGCGCGGATACGCAGTATTTT

J: TRBJ2-3
V: TRBV7-9
D: TRBD2
size: -
CDR3: CASSVGTSGRATDTQYF
DNA: TGTGCCAGCAGCGTCGGGACTAGCGGGAGGGCCACAGATACGCAGTATTTT

J: TRBJ2-2
V: TRBV19
D: -
size: -
CDR3: CASSIVAAPNTGELFF
DNA: TGTGCCAGTAGTATAGTGGCAGCCCCGAACACCGGGGAGCTGTTTTTT

J: TRBJ2-7
V: TRBV5-4
D: -
size: -
CDR3: CASNQQAARVWGF
DNA: TGTGCCAGCAACCAACAGGCTGCTAGGGTATGGGGGTTC

J: TRBJ2-3
V: TRBV12-3/TRBV12-4
D: -
size: once
CDR3: CASRYSTDTQYF
DNA: TGTGCCAGCAGGTACAGCACAGATACGCAGTATTTT

J: TRBJ2-3
V: TRBV6-6
D: TRBD2
size: few
CDR3: CASRSHGTSGGGTQYF
DNA: TGTGCCAGCAGGTCACACGGGACTAGCGGGGGGGGTACGCAGTATTTT

J: TRBJ2-7
V: TRBV27
D: TRBD1
size: -
CDR3: CASSFYSGQGLEQYF
DNA: TGTGCCAGCAGTTTCTACAGTGGACAGGGCCTCGAGCAGTACTTC

J: TRBJ1-2
V: TRBV30
D: TRBD1
size: -
CDR3: CAWRLTGDYGYTF
DNA: TGTGCCTGGAGGTTGACAGGGGACTATGGCTACACCTTC